This TCR beta chain is drawn from a study of cytomegalovirus exposure and HLA in healthy donors. PCR primers comprised 60 Vbeta and 13 Jbeta primers. Clones were sequenced by immunoSEQ multiplex PCR, and TCRdb holds only the in-frame ones, with some missing. The sample holds 150,000 to 200,000 clones, 70% seen once. CDR3 length: 14 residues. CDR1 SGHNT and CDR2 YYREEE come from the germline V gene (reference sequence). The ends were cut back, 0 bases at V and 2 bases at J, with 8 bases in the middle. The clonotype was recovered from a man younger than 30 in good health and CMV-seropositive. This chain connects TRBV5-4 to TRBJ1-1, with D possibly TRBD1 on 6 matching bases. The sequenced material came from PBMCs. In nucleotides, the CDR3 is TGTGCCAGCAGCTTGGAGGGGGTAAACACTGAAGCTTTCTTT. Translation gives CASSLEGVNTEAFF. The variable domain in full, with the rest retrieved from reference TRBV5-4 and TRBJ1-1, is ETGVTQSPTHLIKTRGQQVTLRCSSQSGHNTVSWYQQALGQGPQFIFQYYREEENGRGNFPPRFSGLQFPNYSSELNVNALELDDSALYLCASSLEGVNTEAFFGQGTRLTVV.